These 3 T cell receptor beta chains were all obtained from the same sample, sequenced in a study of CD8 T cells in Susac syndrome. RNA, at about 0.5 to 1 ug, was reverse transcribed with random hexamers. TCRdb called the immunoSEQ multiplex PCR reads again in MiXCR, with one record for every CDR3 protein. The table records around 200,000 distinct CDR3 sequences, 85% to 95% of them present only once. The material sequenced was CD4+ T cells from PBMCs. The receptor set was obtained from a human donor in good health.

The V call is TRBV5-1, the J call TRBJ2-7; TRBD2 might be the D (6 bases). The CDR3 extends over 13 amino acids. The germline V gene encodes CDR1 SGHRS and CDR2 YFSETQ. V was cut by 1 base and J by 2 bases, with 7 bases left in between. The CDR3 DNA sequence: TGCGCCAGCAGCTTGACGGGGGCCTACGAGCAGTACGTC. Translated, it gives CASSLTGAYEQYV.

The genes are TRBV20-1 and TRBJ2-7, with D possibly being TRBD2 (6 bases). Deletions cut 3 bases from V and 5 bases from J, with 20 bases between. The CDR3 covers 15 residues. Germline V lookup: CDR1 DFQATT, CDR2 SNEGSKA (reference sequence). This chain's CDR3 is CSARIGGNRRDEQYF. The CDR3 coding sequence is TGCAGTGCTAGGATCGGCGGGAATCGAAGGGACGAGCAGTACTTC.

This chain links TRBV18 with TRBJ1-2; D unresolved. Germline values: CDR1 KGHSH, CDR2 LQKENI. Trimming shortened V by 4 bases and J by 1 base, and 13 bases separated the two germline ends. This CDR3 comprises 15 residues. The CDR3 nucleotides read TGTGCCAGCTCACGTGATCGCCCGGATAACTATGGCTACACCTTC. Its translation is CASSRDRPDNYGYTF.